Shown below are 11 T cell receptor beta chains from a single sample sequenced in a study of control samples from healthy donors and cancer patients. TCRdb's table, derived via immunoSEQ multiplex PCR, lists solely in-frame clones and lacks some. Of approximately 160,000 clones listed, around 94% are singletons. The source material was blood. The receptors stem from a woman under 30 in good health.

The rearrangement links TRBV6-7 to TRBJ2-7, with D maybe TRBD2 (6 bases). TRBV6-7 is labeled an ORF, and its function is uncertain. V was clipped by 7 bases and J by 0 bases, with 13 bases between them. The CDR3 loop spans 14 amino acids. CDR3 protein: CASTRDSDSYEQYF. CDR3 DNA sequence: TGTGCCAGCACCAGGGACTCAGACTCCTACGAGCAGTACTTC.

This chain uses TRBV4-3 with TRBJ2-7; 11 bases agree with TRBD2. From germline, CDR1 is LGHNA and CDR2 YSLEER. With V trimmed by 3 bases and J by 3 bases, 10 bases remained unmatched. The CDR3 is 17 amino acids. CDR3: CASSQAPRLAGSYEQYF. The DNA for the CDR3 is TGCGCCAGCAGCCAGGCCCCCAGACTAGCGGGGAGCTACGAGCAGTACTTC.

This chain connects TRBV29-1 to TRBJ2-3; no definite D call. The CDR3 runs to 13 residues. From germline, CDR1 is SQVTM and CDR2 ANQGSEA. Trimming left V 5 bases short and J 2 bases short, with 11 bases between. The CDR3 region is CSVNTAYTDTQYF. The CDR3 DNA reads as TGCAGCGTTAACACCGCCTACACAGATACGCAGTATTTT.

The gene calls are TRBV6-5 and TRBJ2-1; tentative D call: TRBD1 (6 bases). V lost 5 bases to trimming and J lost 5 bases, with 10 bases between them. CDR3 size: 13 residues. The V gene's germline CDR1 is MNHEY and CDR2 SVGAGI. The CDR3 protein is CASSRGFDNEQFF. CDR3 nucleotides: TGTGCCAGCAGTAGGGGGTTCGACAATGAGCAGTTCTTC.

CDR3 in DNA: TGTGCCAGCAGTCTCCAACCGCAGGGAGGATCACCCCTCCACTTT. This codes for CASSLQPQGGSPLHF. The chain recombines TRBV6-5 with TRBJ1-6; D may be TRBD1 (5 bases). Germline CDR1 is MNHEY and CDR2 is SVGAGI. The CDR3 consists of 15 residues. V gave up 5 bases and J gave up 10 bases, with 18 bases separating them.

The rearrangement uses TRBV5-1 and TRBJ2-3, with 7 bases matching TRBD1. V lost 2 bases and J lost 0; bases outside the gene matches: 3. The CDR3 loop spans 15 amino acids. CDR1 is SGHRS and CDR2 is YFSETQ in the germline V gene. The CDR3 spells CASSLTGASTDTQYF. The CDR3 DNA reads TGCGCCAGCAGCTTAACAGGGGCTAGCACAGATACGCAGTATTTT.

The genes are TRBV27 and TRBJ2-5; TRBD1 matches 10 bases. Germline assignment: CDR1 MNHEY and CDR2 SMNVEV (reference sequence). The CDR3 has 16 amino acids. The junction had 11 bases not matched to a gene; V was cut back by 8 bases and J by 2 bases. CDR3 region: CASCWSGTGVQETQYF. For the CDR3, the DNA is TGTGCCAGCTGCTGGTCCGGGACAGGGGTGCAAGAGACCCAGTACTTC.

The chain is built from TRBV7-2 and TRBJ2-7; D is perhaps TRBD2 (7 bases). CDR3 length: 14 residues. Germline V lookup: CDR1 SGHTA, CDR2 FQGNSA. V lost 3 bases and J 7 bases, leaving 16 bases between the germline ends. The CDR3 reads CASSLAGARREQYF. The CDR3 DNA follows: TGTGCCAGCAGCTTGGCGGGGGCCCGGAGGGAGCAGTACTTC.

This chain connects TRBV7-9 to TRBJ1-2; TRBD1 matches at 8 bases. J gave up 6 bases and V 1 base, and 13 bases lay outside the gene matches. Germline CDR1 reads SEHNR; CDR2 reads FQNEAQ (reference sequence). The CDR3 length is 17 residues. The DNA for the CDR3 is TGTGCCAGCAGCTTAGGACTGGGGGAGACAGGGGAGGATGGCTACACCTTC. Its protein product is CASSLGLGETGEDGYTF.

The chain has TRBV29-1 and TRBJ2-1, with 11 bases matching TRBD2. After removal of 3 bases from V and 0 bases from J, the junction contained 10 bases not matched to a gene. There are 18 residues in the CDR3. Germline V gene data show CDR1 as SQVTM and CDR2 as ANQGSEA. This CDR3 is CSVERLAGGLSSYNEQFF. The CDR3 DNA follows: TGCAGCGTTGAGAGGCTAGCGGGGGGTCTAAGCTCCTACAATGAGCAGTTCTTC.

V and J are TRBV7-2 and TRBJ2-7; possibly TRBD1 or TRBD2 for D (5 bases each). The CDR3 sequence is 15 residues long. Germline assignment: CDR1 SGHTA and CDR2 FQGNSA. V was shortened by 4 bases and J by 3 bases, with 16 bases between the two germline ends. The CDR3 here is CASSSDTTRGYEQYF. CDR3 coding DNA: TGTGCCAGCAGCTCAGACACCACGAGGGGCTACGAGCAGTACTTC.